A single sample is the source of the 2 T cell receptor beta chains below, sequenced in a study of immune characteristics of hereditary and idiopathic chronic pancreatitis. TCRdb's copy holds only in-frame clones and misses some; the assay was immunoSEQ multiplex PCR. The profile shows about 15,000 clones, around 79% of them singletons. Patients having total pancreatectomy with islet autotransplantation provided the chronic pancreatitis pancreas tissue. The sequencing sample was made of pancreas tissue with hereditary chronic pancreatitis. The source of these receptors is a human donor with chronic pancreatitis.

This chain connects TRBV6-6 to TRBJ2-3, with D perhaps matching TRBD1 or TRBD2 (6 bases each). Trimming left V 7 bases short and J 8 bases short, with 25 bases between. Germline V gives CDR1 MNHNY, CDR2 SVGAGI (reference sequence). The CDR3 is made up of 16 amino acids. The CDR3 region is CASMPGAGEGWRTQYF. The CDR3 region has the DNA TGTGCCAGCATGCCGGGGGCCGGTGAGGGGTGGCGTACGCAGTATTTT.

The V call is TRBV30, the J call TRBJ1-6; D gene ambiguous. The CDR3 length is 13 residues. Per the germline V gene, CDR1 is GTSNPN and CDR2 is SVGIG (reference sequence). Trimming left V 3 bases short and J 4 bases short, with 7 bases between. The CDR3 nucleotides are TGTGCCTGGAGAGAAAGATATAATTCACCCCTCCACTTT. Its protein product is CAWRERYNSPLHF.